This T cell receptor beta chain comes out of a study of blood T cell repertoires in COVID-19. Study-level background: Sites across the United States, Italy and Spain contributed samples from acute and convalescent COVID-19. Sources were T cells, B-cell-depleted T cells, or PBMCs; the material itself was cDNA or gDNA.

This clone came up once. As processed by the authors: Estimated nucleated cell counts came from reference gene primer amplification. Profiling relied on immunoSEQ multiplex PCR, and the TCRdb table lists in-frame clones only, not all of them. V, J and clone size were drawn from that table, and D and trimming were deduced from the DNA. The repertoire holds 150,000 to 200,000 clones, with approximately 83% as singletons. The germline gives CDR1 MNHEY, CDR2 SMNVEV (reference sequence). There are 14 residues in the CDR3. Trimming shortened V by 5 bases and J by 5 bases, and 16 bases separated the two germline ends.

Material for sequencing was peripheral blood. This TCR derives from a woman older than 75 with active or convalescent COVID-19. The chain has TRBV27 and TRBJ2-7; D perhaps matches TRBD1 (6 bases). The CDR3 nucleotides read TGTGCCAGCAGTCGGGGCAACAGGGCGGACGAGCAGTACTTC. This sequence encodes CASSRGNRADEQYF.